One T cell receptor (beta chain) is described in this entry. The clone's antigen remains unknown. The sample holds no much larger clone one base away, and base qualities are not on file. What the time point label conveys for this sample: cells obtained before transplantation from donor or recipient. CD3+CD4+ and CD3+CD8+ populations were FACS-sorted from unstimulated pre-transplant donor and recipient cells taken from spleen or lymph nodes. The sample originates from a study of graft-versus-host responses after intestinal transplantation listed by TCRdb under 2021. Regarding the research as a whole: The transplants that recipients received were multivisceral, liver-intestinal, or isolated intestinal. Of the 20 to 25 intestinal transplant recipients enrolled in the cohort, one of whom was a retransplant, 3 patients without pretransplant specimens were excluded. A peak of at least 4% donor T cells among recipient peripheral blood mononuclear cells was the definition used for donor T cell macrochimerism. To identify alloreactive clones, pre-transplant mixed lymphocyte reaction products were sequenced and then compared with unstimulated pre-transplant donor and recipient T cells. Graft-versus-host and host-versus-graft alloreactive T cell clones were tracked in the graft, circulation and bone marrow after intestinal transplantation using bulk TCR-beta CDR3 sequencing. Instead of going to the commercial service, samples from a few later patients were sequenced in-house on an Illumina MiSeq and processed with MiXCR. Anti-thymocyte globulin induction was given to all recipients, followed by maintenance tacrolimus and steroids for around three years. Here is what the overall study found, with its caveats: Early after transplant, peak levels of circulating GvH clones were found to be associated with declines in HvG clones. High GvH to HvG T cell clonal ratios were observed in the allografts of patients with donor T cell macrochimerism. GvH clones were detected in recipient bone marrow, and some appeared earlier in ileal mucosa or blood, consistent with an intestinal mucosal origin. The relatively low number and heterogeneity of intestinal transplant patients limited the conclusions.

From the germline V gene, CDR1 is LGHNA and CDR2 is YSLEER. From cysteine to phenylalanine, the CDR3 is 17 amino acids long. CDR3 DNA is the only sequence kept; it has 51 bases, read in frame from the first base. Trimmed from V: 4 bases; trimmed from J: 4 bases; junction bases lacking a gene match: 15. Receptors were amplified or captured by the immunoSEQ multiplex PCR assay. For most patients, genomic DNA was isolated with the Qiagen DNeasy Blood and Tissue Kit and sent frozen to Adaptive Biotechnologies for TCR sequencing. High-throughput TCR-beta CDR3 sequencing of genomic DNA from most patients was performed by Adaptive Biotechnologies. As for how the authors treated the data: Adaptive's ImmunoSEQ software supplied the TCR sequencing data for around 17 patients, while MiXCR and VDJtools were used to process three other patients. To correct CD4 versus CD8 sorting errors, sequences present in both subsets at a frequency ratio below 5:1 were removed. CDR3 nucleotide sequences shared between donor and recipient were removed because their origin could not be assigned. Alloreactive clones required at least 2-fold expansion over unstimulated cells and minimum CFSE-low frequency of 0.002% (template counts) or 0.001% (read counts). Clones were considered mappable if detected in sequenced pre-transplant spleen, lymph node, or MLR CFSE-low populations of the donor or recipient. Cumulative frequency of alloreactive clones was calculated as a percentage of all sequences weighted by copy number. This is the immuneACCESS table as TCRdb keeps it, with only in-frame sequences that have V and J called. A part of the clones is gone; compared with another copy, unresolved V genes explain less than half, and the rest is unexplained. V and J calls and clone size are as listed in that table; D and trimming were resolved from the DNA. This sample holds around 100,000 clones; 85% to 95% were observed only once. Around 1% of the sample is in the top ten clones.

This specimen was unstimulated CD8+ T cells sorted from spleen or lymph node cells, taken before transplant. This chain is built from TRBV4-3 and TRBJ1-2; 7 nucleotides in the junction match TRBD1. The receptor was derived from a human donor who was the organ donor for an intestinal transplant. The CDR3 has the sequence CASSRLQGTDPFYGYTF. The DNA sequence is given as TGCGCCAGCAGCCGCCTTCAAGGGACAGACCCTTTCTATGGCTACACCTTC.